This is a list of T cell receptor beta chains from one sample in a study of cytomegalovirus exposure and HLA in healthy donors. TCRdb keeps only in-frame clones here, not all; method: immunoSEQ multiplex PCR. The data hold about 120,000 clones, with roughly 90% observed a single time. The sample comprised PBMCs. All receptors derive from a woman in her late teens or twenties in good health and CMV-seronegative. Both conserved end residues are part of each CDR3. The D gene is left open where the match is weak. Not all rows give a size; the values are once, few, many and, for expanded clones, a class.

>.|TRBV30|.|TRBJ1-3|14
CAWSVAGFGNTIYF
TGTGCCTGGAGTGTAGCGGGGTTTGGAAACACCATATATTTT
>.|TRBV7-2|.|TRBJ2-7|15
CASSLGSGPLYEQYF
TGTGCCAGCAGCTTAGGTTCTGGGCCACTCTACGAGCAGTACTTC
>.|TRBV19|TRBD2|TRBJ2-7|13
CASRGTSGYEQYF
TGTGCCAGTAGGGGGACTAGCGGGTACGAGCAGTACTTC
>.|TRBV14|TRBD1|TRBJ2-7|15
CASSRDRATSYEQYF
TGTGCCAGCAGCAGGGACAGGGCGACCTCCTACGAGCAGTACTTC
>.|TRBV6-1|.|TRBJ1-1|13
CASRVGGDTEAFF
TGTGCCAGCAGAGTCGGAGGGGACACTGAAGCTTTCTTT
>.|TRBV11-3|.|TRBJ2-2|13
CASSPRVAGELFF
TGTGCCAGCAGCCCCCGGGTCGCCGGGGAGCTGTTTTTT
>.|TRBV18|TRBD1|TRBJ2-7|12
CASSATGSEQYF
TGTGCCAGCTCCGCGACAGGGTCAGAGCAGTACTTC
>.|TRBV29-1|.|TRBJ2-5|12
CSVTRVRETQYF
TGCAGCGTTACCAGGGTCCGAGAGACCCAGTACTTC
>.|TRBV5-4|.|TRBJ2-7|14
CASSLERRTYEQYF
TGTGCCAGCAGCTTGGAAAGGAGAACCTACGAGCAGTACTTC
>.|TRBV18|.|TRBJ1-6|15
CASSPPLTGSSPLHF
TGTGCCAGCTCACCACCGTTAACAGGGAGTTCACCCCTCCACTTT
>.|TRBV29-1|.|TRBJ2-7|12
CSVEGRNYEQYF
TGCAGCGTCGAGGGAAGGAACTACGAGCAGTACTTC
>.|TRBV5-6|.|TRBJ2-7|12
CASREGSYEQYF
TGTGCCAGCAGGGAGGGCTCCTACGAGCAGTACTTC
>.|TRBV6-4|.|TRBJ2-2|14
CASSEGGTAGELFF
TGTGCCAGCAGTGAAGGAGGGACGGCCGGGGAGCTGTTTTTT
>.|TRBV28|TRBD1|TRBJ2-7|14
CASTRTGVTYEQYF
TGTGCCAGCACCCGAACAGGGGTTACCTACGAGCAGTACTTC
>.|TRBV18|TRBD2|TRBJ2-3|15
CASSPPGTSGTTQYF
TGTGCCAGCTCACCCCCCGGGACTAGCGGTACGACGCAGTATTTT
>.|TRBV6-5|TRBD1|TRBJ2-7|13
CASSSGTGYEQYF
TGTGCCAGCAGTTCCGGGACAGGGTACGAGCAGTACTTC
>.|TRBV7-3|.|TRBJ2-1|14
CATSLGQGYNEQFF
TGTGCCACCTCCCTTGGACAAGGCTACAATGAGCAGTTCTTC
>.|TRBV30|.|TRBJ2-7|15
CAWSDRSSVGYEQYF
TGTGCCTGGAGTGACAGGTCCTCGGTGGGCTACGAGCAGTACTTC
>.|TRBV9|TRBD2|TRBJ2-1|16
CASSVRGSGGYNEQFF
TGTGCCAGCAGCGTTCGGGGTAGCGGGGGTTACAATGAGCAGTTCTTC
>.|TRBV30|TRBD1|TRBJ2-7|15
CAWRSGTGPSYEQYF
TGTGCCTGGAGATCCGGGACAGGTCCGTCCTACGAGCAGTACTTC
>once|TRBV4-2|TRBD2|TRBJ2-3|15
CASTGRGHGTDTQYF
TGTGCCAGCACCGGGAGGGGACACGGCACAGATACGCAGTATTTT
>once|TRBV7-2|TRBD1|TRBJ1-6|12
CASSTNRGPLHF
TGTGCCAGCAGCACCAACAGGGGGCCCCTCCACTTT
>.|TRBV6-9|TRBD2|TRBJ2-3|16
CASTSRLAGVTDTQYF
TGTGCCAGCACCTCACGACTAGCGGGAGTAACAGATACGCAGTATTTT